These T cell receptor beta chains were read from a single sample in a study of T cells after yellow fever vaccination. TCRdb analysed the 5' RACE reads with MiXCR anew, one entry per CDR3 protein. The data hold some 600,000 distinct CDR3 sequences, with around 12% observed a single time. The sample consisted of PBMCs, taken on the day of the yellow fever booster vaccination. These TCRs come from a man aged 30-40 years who received the YFV17D yellow fever vaccine. CDR3s include the opening cysteine and the closing phenylalanine or tryptophan. A D gene is named only where the DNA matches it firmly. Part of the rows lack a size; the others show once, few, many or a class for expanded clones.

J gene,clone size,D gene,V gene,CDR3 length,CDR3 protein,CDR3 DNA
TRBJ2-7,few,NA,TRBV5-1,15,CASSLAWADRDEQYF,TGCGCCAGCAGCTTGGCCTGGGCGGACAGAGACGAGCAGTACTTC
TRBJ2-3,many,NA,TRBV7-9,17,CASSPTGALRSTDTQYF,TGTGCCAGCAGCCCTACGGGGGCACTACGGAGCACAGATACGCAGTATTTT
TRBJ2-1,few,TRBD1,TRBV28,15,CASSQQGTSPNEQFF,TGTGCCAGCAGCCAACAGGGGACATCCCCTAATGAGCAGTTCTTC
TRBJ2-5,many,TRBD2,TRBV7-2,17,CASSSGTSGRYQETQYF,TGTGCCAGCAGCTCAGGGACTAGCGGGAGGTACCAAGAGACCCAGTACTTC
TRBJ1-1,few,NA,TRBV29-1,11,CSVADRQRAFF,TGCAGCGTAGCGGACCGCCAAAGAGCTTTCTTT
TRBJ2-1,NA,NA,TRBV6-1,15,CASSERGGYDNEQFF,TGTGCCAGCAGTGAAAGGGGCGGCTACGACAATGAGCAGTTCTTC
TRBJ2-3,NA,NA,TRBV4-3,14,CASSPRGEADTQYF,TGCGCCAGCAGCCCACGGGGAGAGGCAGATACGCAGTATTTT
TRBJ2-7,many,NA,TRBV7-8,13,CASSFSQFYEQYF,TGTGCCAGCAGCTTCAGCCAATTCTACGAGCAGTACTTC
TRBJ1-5,NA,NA,TRBV27,13,CASSWQVNQPQHF,TGTGCCAGCAGCTGGCAGGTCAATCAGCCCCAGCATTTT
TRBJ2-7,NA,TRBD1,TRBV15,13,CATSRPGGYEQYF,TGTGCCACCAGCCGGCCAGGGGGCTACGAGCAGTACTTC
TRBJ2-5,few,NA,TRBV7-2,15,CASSPLGVAEETQYF,TGTGCCAGCAGCCCCCTAGGGGTAGCGGAAGAGACCCAGTACTTC
TRBJ2-1,many,TRBD2,TRBV4-3,20,CASSQGAGLAGGSSYNEQFF,TGCGCCAGCAGCCAAGGGGCCGGACTAGCGGGAGGTTCCTCCTACAATGAGCAGTTCTTC
TRBJ2-1,many,TRBD2,TRBV11-2,18,CASSSLHLAGVGYNEQFF,TGTGCCAGCAGCTCCCTTCATCTAGCGGGAGTGGGATACAATGAGCAGTTCTTC
TRBJ2-1,NA,NA,TRBV18,12,CASSLRRDSVFF,TGTGCCAGCTCACTCCGCCGGGACTCCGTCTTCTTC
TRBJ2-7,NA,TRBD2,TRBV2,14,CASSSGLAPHEQYF,TGTGCCAGCAGTTCTGGACTAGCTCCTCACGAGCAGTACTTC
TRBJ1-5,few,NA,TRBV6-5,14,CASSYGRDNQPQHF,TGTGCCAGCAGTTACGGAAGGGATAATCAGCCCCAGCATTTT
TRBJ2-7,many,NA,TRBV30,11,CAWTISNEQYF,TGTGCCTGGACCATCTCCAACGAGCAGTACTTC
TRBJ2-1,NA,TRBD2,TRBV11-2,21,CASSNIWGRTGLAGVGNEQFF,TGTGCCAGCAGCAATATTTGGGGCAGGACGGGACTAGCGGGAGTAGGCAATGAGCAGTTCTTC
TRBJ2-5,many,TRBD1,TRBV11-3,15,CASSYRQGVGETQYF,TGTGCCAGCAGCTATCGACAGGGTGTAGGGGAGACCCAGTACTTC
TRBJ2-3,many,NA,TRBV7-2,16,CASRTGLSRTTDTQYF,TGTGCCAGCAGGACCGGGCTTTCGCGAACCACAGATACGCAGTATTTT
TRBJ1-1,few,NA,TRBV11-2,14,CASSLGHRLEEAFF,TGTGCCAGCAGCTTAGGTCACAGGCTAGAAGAAGCTTTCTTT
TRBJ2-4,NA,NA,TRBV3-1,17,CASSQSGPPRAKNIQYF,TGTGCCAGCAGCCAGTCCGGGCCTCCTAGGGCCAAAAACATTCAGTACTTC
TRBJ2-5,NA,TRBD1,TRBV11-1,18,CASSLFLLSGQDQETQYF,TGTGCCAGCAGCTTATTTCTCCTGTCGGGACAGGACCAAGAGACCCAGTACTTC
TRBJ1-4,NA,NA,TRBV5-4,13,CASSDGTDEKLFF,TGTGCCAGCAGCGACGGGACGGATGAAAAACTGTTTTTT
TRBJ1-3,NA,NA,TRBV19,14,CASSRPGTGNTIYF,TGTGCCAGTAGCCGTCCTGGGACTGGAAACACCATATATTTT
TRBJ2-7,few,TRBD2,TRBV20-1,14,CSATTSGTSYEQYF,TGCAGTGCGACTACGAGTGGGACTAGCTACGAGCAGTACTTC
TRBJ2-7,NA,TRBD1,TRBV5-8,13,CASRRTTGNEQYF,TGTGCCAGCAGACGTACGACAGGGAACGAGCAGTACTTC
TRBJ2-7,NA,NA,TRBV7-2,15,CASSLPSRASYEQYF,TGTGCCAGCAGCTTACCGAGTCGGGCGTCCTACGAGCAGTACTTC
TRBJ2-1,few,NA,TRBV12-3/TRBV12-4,14,CASSLSSRRNEQFF,TGTGCCAGCAGTTTGTCTTCGAGACGGAATGAGCAGTTCTTC
TRBJ1-2,few,NA,TRBV7-2,13,CASSARDIYGYTF,TGTGCCAGCAGCGCCCGGGACATCTATGGCTACACCTTC
TRBJ2-7,many,NA,TRBV12-3/TRBV12-4,13,CASRRTASYEQYF,TGTGCCAGCAGGAGGACAGCCTCCTACGAGCAGTACTTC
TRBJ1-5,many,NA,TRBV3-1,13,CASSQGRGQPQHF,TGTGCCAGCAGCCAAGGCCGCGGTCAGCCCCAGCATTTT
TRBJ2-3,many,NA,TRBV14,14,CASSLVPSGDTQYF,TGTGCCAGCAGCCTCGTGCCTTCTGGAGATACGCAGTATTTT
TRBJ2-7,NA,TRBD1,TRBV20-1,14,CSPQQRTGLVEQSF,TGCAGTCCGCAGCAGAGGACAGGGTTAGTCGAGCAGTCCTTC
TRBJ2-3,NA,TRBD2,TRBV20-1,16,CSARVGLAGVVDTQYF,TGCAGTGCTAGAGTGGGGCTAGCGGGAGTGGTAGATACGCAGTATTTT
TRBJ1-1,NA,NA,TRBV12-3/TRBV12-4,15,CASSFGGPMNTEAFF,TGTGCCAGCAGTTTCGGGGGGCCCATGAACACTGAAGCTTTCTTT
TRBJ2-3,NA,NA,TRBV1,20,CTSSQRGTERSGASTDTQYF,TGCACCAGCAGCCAACGGGGTACGGAGCGGAGCGGAGCTAGCACAGATACGCAGTATTTT
TRBJ2-6,few,TRBD2,TRBV27,15,CASRPTSAGANVLTF,TGTGCCAGCAGACCGACTAGCGCTGGGGCCAACGTCCTGACTTTC